A selection of T cell receptor beta chains follows, all from one sample in a study of shared clonotypes between healthy human individuals. Sequencing used immunoSEQ multiplex PCR; TCRdb keeps in-frame clones, though not all of them. This sample has about 490,000 clones, with over 70% found just once. Sequencing input: PBMCs. Receptors originate from a woman aged 40-49 years in good health. Some clones in this sample may be carry-over from other donors' samples. Each CDR3 is given with its conserved first and last residue. Fields, in order: clone size, D gene, J gene, V gene, CDR3 DNA, CDR3 protein. A D gene is named only where the DNA matches it firmly. Some rows mark clone size as missing; the rest say once, few, many or name a class of expanded clone.

abundance: -
d_gene: -
j_gene: TRBJ2-3
v_gene: TRBV7-2
CDR3nt: TGTGCCAGCAGCCCCGCCGATACGCAGTATTTT
CDR3aa: CASSPADTQYF

abundance: few
d_gene: TRBD1
j_gene: TRBJ2-7
v_gene: TRBV28
CDR3nt: TGTGCCAGCAGGATGACAGGGTTCTACGAGCAGTACTTC
CDR3aa: CASRMTGFYEQYF

abundance: -
d_gene: TRBD1
j_gene: TRBJ2-7
v_gene: TRBV4-2
CDR3nt: TGTGCCAGCAGCCAAACCGACAGGGGGAACTACGAGCAGTACTTC
CDR3aa: CASSQTDRGNYEQYF

abundance: -
d_gene: -
j_gene: TRBJ2-7
v_gene: TRBV7-6
CDR3nt: TGTGCCAGCAGCTTAGCGGTAGGGGTCTCCTACGAGCAGTACTTC
CDR3aa: CASSLAVGVSYEQYF

abundance: -
d_gene: TRBD1
j_gene: TRBJ2-7
v_gene: TRBV6-5
CDR3nt: TGTGCCAGCACCTCGGACAGGGTTCCCTACGAGCAGTACTTC
CDR3aa: CASTSDRVPYEQYF

abundance: -
d_gene: -
j_gene: TRBJ2-1
v_gene: TRBV29-1
CDR3nt: TGCAGCGCCGCGACCTACAATGAGCAGTTCTTC
CDR3aa: CSAATYNEQFF

abundance: -
d_gene: -
j_gene: TRBJ2-7
v_gene: TRBV18
CDR3nt: TGTGCCAGCTCACCACTATTGGGGTCCTACGAGCAGTACTTC
CDR3aa: CASSPLLGSYEQYF

abundance: -
d_gene: -
j_gene: TRBJ1-3
v_gene: TRBV4-3
CDR3nt: TGCGCCAGCAGCGGCCAGGCCAATGGAAACACCATATATTTT
CDR3aa: CASSGQANGNTIYF

abundance: -
d_gene: -
j_gene: TRBJ1-1
v_gene: TRBV21-1
CDR3nt: TGTGCCAGCAGCAAAGGGAGAGGGGGGACAGAGGCGCCTGAAGCTTTCTTT
CDR3aa: CASSKGRGGTEAPEAFF

abundance: -
d_gene: TRBD2
j_gene: TRBJ2-2
v_gene: TRBV7-9
CDR3nt: TGTGCCAGCAGCATTACTAGCGCGTCGAACACCGGGGAGCTGTTTTTT
CDR3aa: CASSITSASNTGELFF

abundance: -
d_gene: TRBD2
j_gene: TRBJ2-7
v_gene: TRBV2
CDR3nt: TGTGCCAGCACCCCCCCCGGGACTAGCTCCTACGAGCAGTACTTC
CDR3aa: CASTPPGTSSYEQYF

abundance: -
d_gene: -
j_gene: TRBJ2-2
v_gene: TRBV25-1
CDR3nt: TGTGCCAGCAGTGTCTGGGGGAGGAGGCCCGGGGAGCTGTTTTTT
CDR3aa: CASSVWGRRPGELFF

abundance: -
d_gene: -
j_gene: TRBJ2-3
v_gene: TRBV5-6
CDR3nt: TGTGCCAGCAGCTGGAGATCCCTGCAGTATTTT
CDR3aa: CASSWRSLQYF

abundance: -
d_gene: -
j_gene: TRBJ1-5
v_gene: TRBV7-2
CDR3nt: TGTGCCAGCAGCACGGGCACTACGTCGAGGCAGCCCCAGCATTTT
CDR3aa: CASSTGTTSRQPQHF

abundance: -
d_gene: TRBD2
j_gene: TRBJ2-2
v_gene: TRBV7-7
CDR3nt: TGTGCTAGCAGCGAGAGACTAGCGGGAGTTGGAACCGGGGAGCTGTTTTTT
CDR3aa: CASSERLAGVGTGELFF

abundance: once
d_gene: TRBD1
j_gene: TRBJ2-2
v_gene: TRBV6-1
CDR3nt: TGTGCCAGCTCAGCCGGGACAGACACCGGGGAGCTGTTTTTT
CDR3aa: CASSAGTDTGELFF